The 26 T cell receptor beta chains below were found in one sample sequenced in a study of CD8 T cells in ankylosing spondylitis. Study-level findings and limits: Ankylosing spondylitis blood appeared to be characterized by a TCR beta motif of 8 or 9 highly homologous variants.

TCRdb fed the 5' RACE reads into MiXCR, producing one record per CDR3 protein. In the table there are roughly 370,000 distinct CDR3 sequences, under 25% of which are singletons. Their antigens are not known. The specimen sequenced was blood, either unsorted or a sorted T cell fraction (not recorded which). These TCRs come from a male donor with ankylosing spondylitis.

This chain uses TRBV7-8 with TRBJ1-2; D ambiguous. This CDR3 spans 14 amino acids. V lost 1 base to trimming and J lost 4 bases, with 10 bases between them. Germline CDR1 reads SGHVS; CDR2 reads FQNEAQ. CDR3: CASSLEPATYGYTF. The CDR3 DNA reads TGTGCCAGCAGCTTAGAGCCAGCGACCTATGGCTACACCTTC.

The V gene is TRBV7-3, the J gene TRBJ2-1, with 7 bases matching TRBD1. CDR1 and CDR2 (germline): SGHTA, FQGTGA. J gave up 3 bases and V 5 bases, and 7 bases lay outside the gene matches. This CDR3 has 15 amino acids. The CDR3 nucleotides read TGTGCCAGCAGCCCGCGGACAGGTGTCTACAATGAGCAGTTCTTC. It specifies CASSPRTGVYNEQFF.

The chain has TRBV7-2 and TRBJ2-3, with 13 nucleotides matching TRBD2. The CDR3 has 15 residues. Trimming took 5 bases from V and 3 from J; bases not matched to a gene: 2. Germline V gene lookup returns CDR1 SGHTA and CDR2 FQGNSA. The CDR3: CASSRGLAGTDTQYF. In DNA form, the CDR3 reads TGTGCCAGCAGCCGGGGACTAGCGGGGACAGATACGCAGTATTTT.

This clonotype was observed a few times. The chain links TRBV28 to TRBJ1-2; 7 nucleotides match TRBD1. V lost 3 bases to trimming and J lost 9 bases; unmatched junction nucleotides: 16. The CDR3 runs to 16 residues. The V gene's germline CDR1 is MDHEN and CDR2 SYDVKM. Here the CDR3 DNA reads TGTGCCAGCAGTTTCACAGGGGTTCAGGGCCGGAGGAGCTACACCTTC. It codes for CASSFTGVQGRRSYTF.

The genes are TRBV19 and TRBJ1-4; a weak D match, TRBD1 (6 bases). Germline V CDR1 and CDR2: LNHDA, SQIVND (reference sequence). V lost 4 bases, J lost 0 bases, and 12 bases lay in between. The CDR3 sequence is 16 residues long. In DNA, the CDR3 is TGTGCCAGTAGTAGAGGAAGGGGGTCAACTAATGAAAAACTGTTTTTT. Encoded protein: CASSRGRGSTNEKLFF.

This chain connects TRBV3-1 to TRBJ2-1, with 10 bases matching TRBD2. This CDR3 has 15 residues. J was trimmed by 5 bases and V by 2 bases; bases with no gene match: 3. Germline CDR1 LGHDT, CDR2 YNNKEL (reference sequence). The CDR3, as DNA: TGTGCCAGCAGCCAATTCACTAGCGGGGACAATGAGCAGTTCTTC. This codes for CASSQFTSGDNEQFF.

This clonotype has only a few counts. This chain connects TRBV28 to TRBJ2-7; 7 bases agree with TRBD1. The CDR3 consists of 15 residues. From germline, CDR1 is MDHEN and CDR2 SYDVKM. The V and J ends lost 7 bases and 7 bases, in that order; junction bases with no gene match: 16. CDR3 residues: CASNRPDRTQEEQYF. The CDR3 nucleotides are TGTGCCAGCAACCGTCCGGACAGGACGCAGGAGGAGCAGTACTTC.

This rearrangement joins TRBV4-1 to TRBJ2-3; D is possibly TRBD1 (9 bases). The CDR3 sequence is 16 residues long. Trimming cost V 8 bases and J 4 bases, with 22 bases left between them. Germline V gene data show CDR1 as MGHRA and CDR2 as YSYEKL. As DNA, the CDR3 is TGCGCCAGCTCAAAGGCGGGAGGACAGGGGCCAGATACGCAGTATTTT. It codes for CASSKAGGQGPDTQYF.

This CDR3 is CATSDATGLNEKLFF. The CDR3 nucleotides read TGTGCCACCAGTGACGCTACAGGGCTTAATGAAAAACTGTTTTTT. This rearrangement joins TRBV24-1 to TRBJ1-4; the D gene is possibly TRBD1 (6 bases). This CDR3 is built from 15 residues. Germline V gene data show CDR1 as KGHDR and CDR2 as SFDVKD. Trimming left V 4 bases short and J 4 bases short, with 12 bases between.

This clonotype occurred many times. The rearrangement joins TRBV29-1 to TRBJ2-2; 7 nucleotides line up with TRBD1. In germline, CDR1 is SQVTM, CDR2 ANQGSEA. Trimming cost V 3 bases and J 1 base; bases outside gene matches: 5. This CDR3 comprises 15 residues. The CDR3 here is CSVEEDRLNTGELFF. Here the CDR3 DNA reads TGCAGCGTTGAGGAGGACAGGTTGAACACCGGGGAGCTGTTTTTT.

In its sample, this clonotype was seen a few times. The V gene is TRBV5-7, the J gene TRBJ1-3, with D uncertain. TRBV5-7 is annotated as an ORF whose role is uncertain. This CDR3 comprises 17 residues. V was pared by 4 bases and J by 4 bases, with 21 bases between. CDR3 in DNA: TGTGCCAGCAGCCCCCAGCCGATCGGATTGAGAGGAAACACCATATATTTT. Residues: CASSPQPIGLRGNTIYF.

The rearrangement links TRBV20-1 to TRBJ2-1, with no clear D. Trimming left V 6 bases short and J 0 bases short, with 9 bases between. This CDR3 contains 13 residues. Germline V CDR1 and CDR2: DFQATT, SNEGSKA (reference sequence). In DNA form, the CDR3 reads TGCAGTGCCGACTTGAGCTCCTACAATGAGCAGTTCTTC. Protein: CSADLSSYNEQFF.

The J gene is TRBJ1-1, the V gene TRBV28; no reliable D call. Germline values: CDR1 MDHEN, CDR2 SYDVKM. The CDR3 loop spans 12 amino acids. Trimming removed 0 bases at V and 4 bases at J, with 3 bases between. The CDR3 sequence: CASSLWPTEAFF. CDR3 nucleotides: TGTGCCAGCAGTTTATGGCCCACTGAAGCTTTCTTT.

This clonotype occurred many times. The V gene is TRBV20-1, the J gene TRBJ2-1; the D gene is possibly TRBD1 (5 bases). This CDR3 region has 14 residues. V lost 2 bases and J lost 1, with 9 bases in between. The germline V gene has CDR1 DFQATT and CDR2 SNEGSKA (reference sequence). CDR3 loop: CSARPAGSYNEQFF. DNA for the CDR3: TGCAGTGCTAGACCGGCAGGGTCCTACAATGAGCAGTTCTTC.

In its sample, this clonotype was seen many times. The V gene is TRBV4-1, the J gene TRBJ2-7, with D perhaps matching TRBD1 or TRBD2 (7 bases each). Between the trimmed V and J ends, which lost 2 bases and 5 bases, there was a span of 28 bases. Germline loops: CDR1 MGHRA, CDR2 YSYEKL. The CDR3 is 19 residues long. In DNA, the CDR3 is TGCGCCAGCAGCCAATTACCTACCGGGACTATTAGGACAGGCGACGAGCAGTACTTC. This gives the protein CASSQLPTGTIRTGDEQYF.

This clonotype showed up just a few times. The CDR3 coding sequence is TGCAGTGCTCCCCGGTCGGTTAAAGAGACCCAGTACTTC. It yields the protein CSAPRSVKETQYF. The gene calls are TRBV20-1 and TRBJ2-5; D not certain. The CDR3 extends over 13 amino acids. Germline loops: CDR1 DFQATT, CDR2 SNEGSKA (reference sequence). V gave up 5 bases and J gave up 3 bases, with 13 bases separating them.

The V call is TRBV7-6, the J call TRBJ1-3, with D unclear. CDR1 SGHVS and CDR2 FNYEAQ come from the germline V gene. Trimming stripped 6 bases from V and 6 bases from J, with 21 bases between. The CDR3 has 16 amino acids. The CDR3 here is CASSSSDHAVENTIYF. CDR3 DNA sequence: TGTGCCAGCAGTTCCTCGGACCACGCCGTTGAAAACACCATATATTTT.

This clonotype was seen a handful of times. CDR3 sequence reads: CASSLEQASLSYEQYF. For the CDR3, the DNA is TGTGCCAGCAGCTTGGAACAGGCATCCCTCTCCTACGAGCAGTACTTC. The genes are TRBV7-9 and TRBJ2-7; possibly TRBD1 for D (5 bases). V lost 3 bases, J lost 0 bases, and 15 bases lay in between. CDR1 SEHNR and CDR2 FQNEAQ come from the germline V gene (reference sequence). The CDR3 sequence is 16 residues long.

This clonotype was seen repeatedly, ten times or more. CDR3 residues: CASSLDPTRTQYF. DNA for the CDR3: TGTGCCAGCAGCTTAGACCCGACTCGTACGCAGTATTTT. The chain employs TRBV7-2 and TRBJ2-3; D is ambiguous. Trimming stripped 1 base from V and 8 bases from J, with 10 bases between. The CDR3 contains 13 residues. Germline CDR1 and CDR2: SGHTA and FQGNSA.

This clonotype was seen only a few times. V gene TRBV29-1 combines with J gene TRBJ2-6; D not resolved. This CDR3 is 14 amino acids long. V shed 5 bases and J shed 2 bases, with 10 bases lying between them. Germline-derived CDR1 and CDR2 are SQVTM and ANQGSEA. Written as DNA, the CDR3 is TGCAGCGTTAAAGTAGAAACTGGGGCCAACGTCCTGACTTTC. This sequence encodes CSVKVETGANVLTF. Drawing the rest from reference TRBV29-1 and TRBJ2-6, the complete variable domain is SAVISQKPSRDICQRGTSLTIQCQVDSQVTMMFWYRQQPGQSLTLIATANQGSEATYESGFVIDKFPISRPNLTFSTLTVSNMSPEDSSIYLCSVKVETGANVLTFGAGSRLTVL.

The V call is TRBV4-1, the J call TRBJ1-5; 9 bases are a match to TRBD1. CDR3 length: 15 residues. The ends lost 2 bases at V and 5 bases at J; junction bases unmatched: 4. In germline, CDR1 is MGHRA, CDR2 YSYEKL. This CDR3 is CASSQPGQGYQPQHF. As DNA, the CDR3 is TGCGCCAGCAGCCAACCGGGACAGGGCTATCAGCCCCAGCATTTT.

The J gene is TRBJ2-7, the V gene TRBV4-2; a possible D gene is TRBD2 (7 bases). Trimming removed 1 base from V and 2 bases from J, with 15 bases in between. The CDR3 loop spans 16 amino acids. Per the germline V gene, CDR1 is LGHNA and CDR2 is YNFKEQ. The CDR3 nucleotides read TGTGCCAGCAGCCAAGGTGAGGGGAGGGGGACCTACGAGCAGTACTTC. Its translation: CASSQGEGRGTYEQYF.

The chain has TRBV20-1 and TRBJ2-6; a weak D match, TRBD1 (6 bases). The germline gives CDR1 DFQATT, CDR2 SNEGSKA (reference sequence). V was shortened by 5 bases and J by 2 bases, with 10 bases between the two germline ends. The CDR3 covers 14 residues. The CDR3 here is CSALTGTGANVLTF. The CDR3 DNA reads as TGCAGTGCTTTAACAGGGACTGGGGCCAACGTCCTGACTTTC.

Many counts were recorded for this clonotype. The chain links TRBV12-3 or TRBV12-4 to TRBJ1-2, with D possibly matching TRBD1 (5 bases). V was pared by 3 bases and J by 4 bases, with 12 bases between. The CDR3 runs to 14 residues. The CDR3 sequence: CASSFSGPSYGYTF. CDR3 DNA sequence: TGTGCCAGCAGTTTCTCGGGGCCGAGCTATGGCTACACCTTC.

This clonotype was picked up many times. The chain combines TRBV7-8 with TRBJ2-7; TRBD1 agrees at 7 bases. V shed 5 bases, J shed 7 bases, and the junction held 14 bases outside the gene matches. This CDR3 is 15 amino acids long. Germline V CDR1 and CDR2: SGHVS, FQNEAQ. CDR3 DNA sequence: TGTGCCAGCAGCCCGCCCTTGAGACAGGGATTAGAGCAGTACTTC. Translating gives CASSPPLRQGLEQYF.

This clonotype occurred a few times. The rearrangement links TRBV4-3 to TRBJ2-3, with 10 bases aligning to TRBD2. The CDR3 covers 16 residues. CDR1 is LGHNA, CDR2 YSLEER, per germline. J gave up 1 base and V 5 bases, and 6 bases lay outside the gene matches. The CDR3 is CASSLAGGTGTDTQYF. DNA of the CDR3: TGCGCCAGCAGCTTAGCGGGAGGTACGGGCACAGATACGCAGTATTTT.